Shown below are 6 T cell receptor beta chains from a single sample sequenced in a study of CXCR3-negative and CXCR3-positive naive CD8 T cells. Their antigens remain unidentified. 5' RACE that incorporated UMI labels was used to prepare the TRB cDNA libraries. No DNA is given; TCRdb re-called the 5' RACE reads and lists each CDR3 protein once. Its clone listing holds under 70,000 distinct CDR3 sequences. Study outcomes and limitations: Naive CXCR3-positive cells had TRB CDR3s more hydrophobic than those of CXCR3-negative naive cells.

The sequencing sample was made of naive CXCR3+ CD8+ T cells from blood. Sample subset: CD45RO-CCR7+CD27+CD95- naive CD8+ T cells expressing CXCR3 (TNR3+). These TCRs come from a human donor in good health. Some clones in this sample may be carry-over from other donors' samples.

This rearrangement joins TRBV29-1 to TRBJ2-3; no DNA is available, so the TRBD1 call from TCRdb remains unchecked. CDR3 size: 14 residues. The germline V gene has CDR1 SQVTM and CDR2 ANQGSEA. The CDR3 spells CSVEYAGATDTQYF.

The V gene is TRBV6-2 or TRBV6-3, the J gene TRBJ2-7; the D call from TCRdb, TRBD1, cannot be confirmed without DNA. The CDR3 contains 14 residues. Germline values: CDR1 MNHEY, CDR2 SVGEGT. CDR3 loop: CASRYRDTGYEQYF.

The chain uses TRBV5-5 and TRBJ2-5; with no DNA, the TCRdb D assignment of TRBD1 cannot be verified. Germline values: CDR1 SGHKS, CDR2 YYEKEE (reference sequence). This CDR3 is built from 17 residues. The CDR3: CASSWGQWGRTAETQYF.

This chain joins TRBV5-6 and TRBJ2-4; the D call of TRBD1 rests on TCRdb alone, since no DNA is present to check it. The V gene's germline CDR1 is SGHDT and CDR2 YYEEEE. This CDR3 is 14 amino acids long. The CDR3 is CASSPGTPKDIQYF.

The rearrangement links TRBV7-9 to TRBJ2-3; the TRBD2 assignment by TCRdb is unverifiable without DNA. Germline assignment: CDR1 SEHNR and CDR2 FQNEAQ (reference sequence). The CDR3 loop spans 17 amino acids. The CDR3 sequence is CASSPSGLAGGADTQYF.

This chain uses TRBV27 with TRBJ1-4. The CDR3 is 16 amino acids. Germline-derived CDR1 and CDR2 are MNHEY and SMNVEV (reference sequence). CDR3 loop: CASSPWTVGGNEKLFF.